A selection of T cell receptor beta chains follows, all from one sample in a study of blood T cells in healthy people across ages. TCRdb redid the calling of the 5' RACE reads with MiXCR, one entry per CDR3 protein. Here the sample spans roughly 1,500,000 distinct CDR3 sequences, roughly a third being singletons. The specimen sequenced was blood. The receptors come from a woman in her twenties or thirties in good health. Both conserved end residues are part of each CDR3. Size values are once, few and many counts, or a class for expanded clones, and some rows have none.

>TRBV20-1|few|TRBJ1-5
CSARLGKTDYQPQHF
>TRBV5-1|.|TRBJ1-1
CASGRQGGTEAFF
>TRBV2|.|TRBJ2-3
CASSEGSGQRTDTQYF
>TRBV15|.|TRBJ2-3
CATSRDNSGRTPSTDTQYF
>TRBV10-3|many|TRBJ2-6
CAVGRGSLNSGANVLTF
>TRBV5-1|.|TRBJ2-7
CASSPGQAFSYEQYF
>TRBV5-1|.|TRBJ2-5
CASSKRWVSETQYF
>TRBV7-2|.|TRBJ2-5
CASNFYLAGGMKTQYF
>TRBV4-1|.|TRBJ2-7
CASSQVLLRDRSKPTYEQYF
>TRBV25-1|.|TRBJ1-2
CASSGPLDREKEDGYTF
>TRBV5-1|few|TRBJ2-3
CASSLEQLTDTQYF
>TRBV28|.|TRBJ1-4
CASSPYRGEKLFF
>TRBV20-1|.|TRBJ2-7
CSEASGLSAYEQYF
>TRBV5-1|.|TRBJ2-2
CASSLTGGNAGELFF
>TRBV3-1|.|TRBJ2-1
CASSQAATSYNEQFF
>TRBV3-1|few|TRBJ1-2
CASSRRSGGGYTF
>TRBV7-8|many|TRBJ2-7
CASSLYGDAYEQYF
>TRBV6-1|.|TRBJ2-3
CASRQDSPGGIDTQYF
>TRBV3-1|many|TRBJ2-1
CASSQEESSYNEQFF
>TRBV9|.|TRBJ1-1
CASSVGGQTGGSEAFF
>TRBV7-2|.|TRBJ2-3
CASSPLGRGGDTQYF
>TRBV7-3|few|TRBJ2-1
CASSLRLGEGLNEQFF
>TRBV6-5|.|TRBJ2-2
CASRDRGYTGELFF
>TRBV28|once|TRBJ2-1
CASSSTSGIDNELFF
>TRBV27|.|TRBJ2-1
CASRGTASYNEQFF
>TRBV9|.|TRBJ2-1
CASSVDRDEQFF
>TRBV30|few|TRBJ2-7
CAWKPSDFSYEQYF
>TRBV3-1|few|TRBJ2-1
CASSQDQAGNNEQFF
>TRBV6-1|few|TRBJ2-7
CASSESASRGWEQYF
>TRBV13|once|TRBJ1-2
CACSHDLTGSYGYTF
>TRBV11-2|.|TRBJ2-5
CASSLGEWDLGSQETQYF
>TRBV20-1|.|TRBJ2-7
CSASFQSQAGASGYEQYF
>TRBV18|.|TRBJ2-1
CASSPGRGQINNEQFF
>TRBV4-1|.|TRBJ2-3
CASSQDRGGGFAQYF
>TRBV19|.|TRBJ2-1
CASSISRDPYNEQFF
>TRBV5-1|.|TRBJ2-1
CASSLGTGGADEQFF
>TRBV11-2|.|TRBJ1-1
CASSPGDGNTEAFF
>TRBV3-1|.|TRBJ1-1
CASSPPHGGAGAFF
>TRBV27|.|TRBJ1-1
CASRPMDRAATEAFF
>TRBV20-1|.|TRBJ2-7
CSVRTAGYEQYF
>TRBV5-5|many|TRBJ2-7
CASSLDGDYEQYF
>TRBV5-1|.|TRBJ2-1
CASSSLSQDRYNEQFF
>TRBV28|few|TRBJ2-3
CASSSPPGAGTDTQYF
>TRBV5-1|many|TRBJ2-1
CASSLGEQWYVDEQFF
>TRBV20-1|.|TRBJ2-4
CSARDKLAEPAKNIQYF